The present TCR beta chain was sequenced within a study of immune characterization of retroperitoneal liposarcoma. This clonotype was seen repeatedly, ten times or more. In TCRdb, the PCR reads were re-called with MiXCR into one record per CDR3 protein. This table holds more than 8,000 distinct CDR3 sequences, 28% found once. With 7 bases clipped from V and 4 bases from J, the junction kept 6 bases outside the gene matches. The CDR3 is made up of 14 amino acids. The V call is TRBV12-3 or TRBV12-4, the J call TRBJ2-2, with 7 bases identical to TRBD2. What was sequenced was tumor tissue. This receptor was taken from a male donor with retroperitoneal liposarcoma. CDR3 sequence reads: CASILGGVTGELFF. CDR3 coding DNA: TGTGCCAGCATCCTTGGGGGGGTCACCGGGGAGCTGTTTTTT.